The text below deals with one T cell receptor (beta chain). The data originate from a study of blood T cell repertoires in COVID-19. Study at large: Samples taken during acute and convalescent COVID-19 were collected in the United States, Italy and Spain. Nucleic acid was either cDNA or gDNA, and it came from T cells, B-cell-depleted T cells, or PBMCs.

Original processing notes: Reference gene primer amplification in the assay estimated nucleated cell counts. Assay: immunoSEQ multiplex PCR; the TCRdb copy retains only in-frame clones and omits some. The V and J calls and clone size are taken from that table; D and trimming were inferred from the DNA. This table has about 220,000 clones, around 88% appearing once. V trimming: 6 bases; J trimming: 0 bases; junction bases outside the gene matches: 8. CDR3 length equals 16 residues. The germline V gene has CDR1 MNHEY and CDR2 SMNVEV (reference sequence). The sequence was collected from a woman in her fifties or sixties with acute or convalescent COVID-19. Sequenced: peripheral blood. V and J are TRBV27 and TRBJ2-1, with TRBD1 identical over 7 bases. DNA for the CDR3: TGTGCCAGCAGGCGACAGGGTGGCCTCTCCTACAATGAGCAGTTCTTC. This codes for CASRRQGGLSYNEQFF.